This TCR beta chain was sequenced in a study of T cell responses to AZD1222 COVID-19 vaccine. Study at large: The study pooled second doses at about 4 or about 12 weeks. Points from the study as a whole: There were repertoire samples only from the period after the peak T cell response. Among the donors, most were white British and more were female, and clonal diversity was possibly underestimated. The CD4 TCRs associated with vaccination extended across spike and predominated at 160-218 and 743-854.

The repertoire was sequenced with immunoSEQ multiplex PCR; TCRdb's copy has only in-frame clones and lacks some. Seen here are some 150,000 clones, around 91% observed once, and the top ten hold around 5.4%. Worth noting for this clone: The antigen is undetermined.

This CDR3 spans 13 amino acids. V lost 2 bases to trimming and J lost 8 bases; unmatched junction nucleotides: 5. Germline V gives CDR1 SGHRS, CDR2 YFSETQ. The chain employs TRBV5-1 and TRBJ1-2; 8 bases line up with TRBD1. The sequenced sample was peripheral blood, obtained on day 0 of AZD1222 vaccination. This clonotype originated in an adult in good health. This CDR3 reads CASSFGQGQGYTF. The CDR3 DNA sequence: TGCGCCAGCAGCTTCGGACAGGGCCAGGGCTACACCTTC. The full variable domain, rest sourced from reference TRBV5-1 and TRBJ1-2, is KAGVTQTPRYLIKTRGQQVTLSCSPISGHRSVSWYQQTPGQGLQFLFEYFSETQRNKGNFPGRFSGRQFSNSRSEMNVSTLELGDSALYLCASSFGQGQGYTFGSGTRLTVV.